Shown below are 5 T cell receptor beta chains from a single sample sequenced in a study of memory CD4+ T cells and cytomegalovirus serostatus. The repertoire was sequenced with immunoSEQ multiplex PCR; TCRdb's copy has only in-frame clones and lacks some. This sample has around 38,000 clones; about three quarters occur once, and the top ten carry 6.4%. Single viable CD3+CD4+CD8-CD45RO+ cells were sorted as the memory CD4+ T cells. The source material was memory CD4+ T cells from blood. These receptors all stem from an adult in good health and CMV-seronegative.

The chain joins TRBV30 to TRBJ2-1, with a weak D call TRBD2 (5 bases). V was trimmed by 1 base and J by 0 bases, leaving 16 bases between them. The CDR3 extends over 17 amino acids. Germline V gives CDR1 GTSNPN, CDR2 SVGIG (reference sequence). For the CDR3, the DNA is TGTGCCTGGAGTGATAGCAGACTACAAGCCTCCTACAATGAGCAGTTCTTC. It yields the protein CAWSDSRLQASYNEQFF. The whole variable domain, remainder taken from reference TRBV30 and TRBJ2-1, is SQTIHQWPATLVQPVGSPLSLECTVEGTSNPNLYWYRQAAGRGLQLLFYSVGIGQISSEVPQNLSASRPQDRQFILSSKKLLLSDSGFYLCAWSDSRLQASYNEQFFGPGTRLTVL.

The gene calls are TRBV12-5 and TRBJ2-7; perhaps TRBD1 as D (6 bases). CDR1 is LGHNT and CDR2 is FRNRAP in the germline V gene. The CDR3 loop spans 15 amino acids. V shed 4 bases and J shed 6 bases, with 19 bases lying between them. This CDR3 reads CASGSPPDTGSEQYF. The CDR3 nucleotides read TGTGCTAGTGGTTCGCCACCGGATACAGGGTCCGAGCAGTACTTC. Complete variable domain (other parts from reference TRBV12-5 and TRBJ2-7): DARVTQTPRHKVTEMGQEVTMRCQPILGHNTVFWYRQTMMQGLELLAYFRNRAPLDDSGMPKDRFSAEMPDATLATLKIQPSEPRDSAVYFCASGSPPDTGSEQYFGPGTRLTVT.

V is TRBV28 and J is TRBJ1-5; TRBD1 agrees at 8 bases. Germline values: CDR1 MDHEN, CDR2 SYDVKM. J lost 3 bases, V lost 9 bases, and 7 bases had no gene match. The CDR3 spans 14 residues. This chain's CDR3 is CASWTGQVNQPQHF. The CDR3 DNA sequence: TGTGCCAGTTGGACGGGACAGGTCAATCAGCCCCAGCATTTT.

The chain uses TRBV4-1 and TRBJ2-1, with 8 bases aligning to TRBD2. The V gene end was trimmed by 0 bases and the J gene end by 4 bases; junction bases not matched to a gene: 5. Germline V gene lookup returns CDR1 MGHRA and CDR2 YSYEKL. This CDR3 has 16 amino acids. CDR3 nucleotides: TGCGCCAGCAGCCAAGATGCCGGACTAGCATACAATGAGCAGTTCTTC. Residues: CASSQDAGLAYNEQFF.

In its sample, this clone was seen once. This sequence joins TRBV9 and TRBJ1-2; 10 nucleotides line up with TRBD1. CDR1 SGDLS and CDR2 YYNGEE come from the germline V gene. The V segment lost 4 bases and the J segment 6 bases; nucleotides outside the gene matches: 9. CDR3 length equals 15 residues. CDR3 coding DNA: TGTGCCAGCAGCCCCCACGGACAGGGGGAAAATGGCTACACCTTC. Translated: CASSPHGQGENGYTF.